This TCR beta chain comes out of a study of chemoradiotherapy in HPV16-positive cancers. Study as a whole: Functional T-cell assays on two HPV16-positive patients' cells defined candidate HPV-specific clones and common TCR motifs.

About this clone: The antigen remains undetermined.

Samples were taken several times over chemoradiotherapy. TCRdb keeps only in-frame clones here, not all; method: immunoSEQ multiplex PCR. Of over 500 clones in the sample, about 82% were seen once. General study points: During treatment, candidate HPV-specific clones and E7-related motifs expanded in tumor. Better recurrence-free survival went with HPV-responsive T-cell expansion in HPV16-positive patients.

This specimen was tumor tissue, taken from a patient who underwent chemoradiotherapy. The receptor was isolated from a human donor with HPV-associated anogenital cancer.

CDR3 loop: CASSRQGPLASNQPQHF. The CDR3 DNA follows: TGTGCCAGCAGCCGACAGGGGCCTCTCGCCAGCAATCAGCCCCAGCATTTT. This rearrangement joins TRBV27 to TRBJ1-5, with 8 bases fitting TRBD1. The V segment lost 6 bases and the J segment 1 base; nucleotides outside the gene matches: 11. The CDR3 totals 17 residues. Germline V gene data show CDR1 as MNHEY and CDR2 as SMNVEV (reference sequence).